The present T cell receptor (beta chain) was sequenced within a study of metastatic and nonmetastatic thyroid tumors. Study information: Peripheral blood and tumor or nodule samples from malignant and benign thyroid patients were compared. Overall study results and limits: Significantly higher TCR beta diversity was reportedly seen in malignant thyroid tumors than benign nodules, in blood and tumor.

Per the original data handling: What underpinned the distant-metastasis classifier for papillary thyroid cancer was the set of CDR3 differences across clinicopathological groups. MiXCR reprocessed the PCR reads for TCRdb. TCRdb's processing, not the study's, gives the V and J calls here. The table has 35,000 to 50,000 clones, around 28% seen once. Turning to this clone: Its antigen is currently unknown.

All patients reached thyroid surgery having received no treatment beforehand. This TCR was recovered from a male donor with papillary thyroid cancer or a benign thyroid nodule (not recorded which). Some clones in this sample may be carry-over from other donors' samples. The sample was blood.

DNA for the CDR3: TGTGCCAGCTCCCCAGGGGTTTTTGGCACCGGGGAGCTGTTTTTT. Its protein is CASSPGVFGTGELFF. The V call is TRBV9, the J call TRBJ2-2, with a weak D call TRBD1 (6 bases). The germline V gene has CDR1 SGDLS and CDR2 YYNGEE. V lost 7 bases and J lost 4, with 17 bases in between. There are 15 residues in the CDR3.